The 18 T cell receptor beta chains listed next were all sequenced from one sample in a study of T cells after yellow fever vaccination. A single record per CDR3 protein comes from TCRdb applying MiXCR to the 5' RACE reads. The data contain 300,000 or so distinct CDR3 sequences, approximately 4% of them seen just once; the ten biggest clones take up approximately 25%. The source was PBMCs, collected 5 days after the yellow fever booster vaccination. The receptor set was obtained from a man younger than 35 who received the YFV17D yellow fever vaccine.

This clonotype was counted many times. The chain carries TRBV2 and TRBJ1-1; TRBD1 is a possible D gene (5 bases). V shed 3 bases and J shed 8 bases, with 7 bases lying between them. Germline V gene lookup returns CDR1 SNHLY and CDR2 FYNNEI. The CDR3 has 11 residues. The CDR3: CASSEAGEAFF. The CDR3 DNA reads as TGTGCCAGCAGTGAGGCAGGGGAAGCTTTCTTT.

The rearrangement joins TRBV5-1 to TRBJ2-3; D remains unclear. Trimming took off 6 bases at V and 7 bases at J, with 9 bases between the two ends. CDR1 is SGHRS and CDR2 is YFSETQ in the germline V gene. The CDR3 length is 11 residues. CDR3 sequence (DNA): TGCGCCAGCACAGGATCATATACGCAGTATTTT. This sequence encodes CASTGSYTQYF.

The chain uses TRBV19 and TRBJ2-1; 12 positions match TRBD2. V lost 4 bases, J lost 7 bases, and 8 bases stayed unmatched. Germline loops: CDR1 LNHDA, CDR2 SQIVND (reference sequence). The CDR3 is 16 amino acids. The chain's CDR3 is CASSTYRLAGGNEQFF. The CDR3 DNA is TGTGCCAGTAGTACCTACCGGCTAGCGGGGGGGAATGAGCAGTTCTTC.

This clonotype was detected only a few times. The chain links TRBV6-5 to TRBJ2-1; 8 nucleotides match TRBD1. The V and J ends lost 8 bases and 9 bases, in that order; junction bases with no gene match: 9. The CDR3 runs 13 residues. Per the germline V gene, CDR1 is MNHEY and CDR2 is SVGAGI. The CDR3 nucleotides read TGTGCCAGCTCTGGTCAGGGGGCACGTGAGCAGTTCTTC. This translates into CASSGQGAREQFF.

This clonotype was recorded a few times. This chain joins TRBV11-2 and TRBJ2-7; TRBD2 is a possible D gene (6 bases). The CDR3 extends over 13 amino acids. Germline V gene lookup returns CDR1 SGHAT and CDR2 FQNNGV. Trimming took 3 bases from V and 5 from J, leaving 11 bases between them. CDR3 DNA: TGTGCCAGCAGCTTGGAGGGTCGCCACGAGCAGTACGTC. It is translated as CASSLEGRHEQYV.

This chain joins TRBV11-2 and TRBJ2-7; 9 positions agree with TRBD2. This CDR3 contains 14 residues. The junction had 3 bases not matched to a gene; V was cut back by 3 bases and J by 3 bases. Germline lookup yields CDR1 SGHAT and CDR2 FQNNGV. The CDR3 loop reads CASSFGGGVYEQYF. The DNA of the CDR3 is TGTGCCAGCAGCTTCGGCGGGGGGGTCTACGAGCAGTACTTC.

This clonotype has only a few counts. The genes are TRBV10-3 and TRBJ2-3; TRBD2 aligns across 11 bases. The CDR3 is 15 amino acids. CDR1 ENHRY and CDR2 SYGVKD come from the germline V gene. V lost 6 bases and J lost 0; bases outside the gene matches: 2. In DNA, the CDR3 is TGTGCCATCAGGGGACTAGCGGCTAGCACAGATACGCAGTATTTT. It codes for CAIRGLAASTDTQYF.

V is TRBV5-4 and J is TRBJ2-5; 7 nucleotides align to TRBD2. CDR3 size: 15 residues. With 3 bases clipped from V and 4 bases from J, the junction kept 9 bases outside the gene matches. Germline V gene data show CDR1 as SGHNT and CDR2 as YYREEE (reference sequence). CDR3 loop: CASSWGASGTETQYF. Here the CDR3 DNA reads TGTGCCAGCAGCTGGGGAGCTAGCGGTACAGAGACCCAGTACTTC.

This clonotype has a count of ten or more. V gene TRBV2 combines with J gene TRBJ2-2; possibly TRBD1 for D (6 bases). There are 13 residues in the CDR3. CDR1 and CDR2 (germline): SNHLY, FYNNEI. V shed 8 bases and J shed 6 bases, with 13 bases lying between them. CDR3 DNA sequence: TGTGCCAGCCGGACAGACTCCCCCGGGGAGCTGTTTTTT. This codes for CASRTDSPGELFF.

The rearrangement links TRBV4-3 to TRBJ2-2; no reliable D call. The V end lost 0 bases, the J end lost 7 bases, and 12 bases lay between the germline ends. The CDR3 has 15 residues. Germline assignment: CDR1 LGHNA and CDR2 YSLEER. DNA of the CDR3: TGCGCCAGCAGCCAAGATCGAGGTCACCACGGGGAGCTGTTTTTT. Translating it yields CASSQDRGHHGELFF.

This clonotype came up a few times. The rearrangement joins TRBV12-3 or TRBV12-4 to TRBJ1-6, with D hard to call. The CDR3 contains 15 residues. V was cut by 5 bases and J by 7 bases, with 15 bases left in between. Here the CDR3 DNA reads TGTGCCAGCAGTCTGCGACTCTTCGGCAATTCACCCCTCCACTTT. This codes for CASSLRLFGNSPLHF.

CDR3 in DNA: TGTGCCAGCAGTTTCGGTTCATTGGACGTCCTGACTTTC. Translation gives CASSFGSLDVLTF. V is TRBV27 and J is TRBJ2-6, with D unclear. Trimming left V 3 bases short and J 11 bases short, with 11 bases between. The germline CDR1 and CDR2 sequences are MNHEY and SMNVEV (reference sequence). The CDR3 loop spans 13 amino acids. The variable domain in full, with the rest retrieved from reference TRBV27 and TRBJ2-6, is EAQVTQNPRYLITVTGKKLTVTCSQNMNHEYMSWYRQDPGLGLRQIYYSMNVEVTDKGDVPEGYKVSRKEKRNFPLILESPSPNQTSLYFCASSFGSLDVLTFGAGSRLTVL.

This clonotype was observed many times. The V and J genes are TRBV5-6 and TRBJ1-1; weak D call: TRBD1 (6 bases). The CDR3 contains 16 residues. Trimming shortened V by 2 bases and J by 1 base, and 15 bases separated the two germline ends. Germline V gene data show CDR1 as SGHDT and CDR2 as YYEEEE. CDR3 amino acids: CASSFSWRGKNTEAFF. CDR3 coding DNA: TGTGCCAGCAGCTTTTCCTGGAGGGGGAAGAACACTGAAGCTTTCTTT.

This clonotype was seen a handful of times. CDR3 bases: TGTGCCAGCAGCCGCGACAGGAGGAAGATGATTACGCAGTATTTT. The encoded protein is CASSRDRRKMITQYF. The chain recombines TRBV7-9 with TRBJ2-3; D possibly corresponds to TRBD1 (6 bases). V was clipped by 5 bases and J by 8 bases, with 20 bases between them. Germline assignment: CDR1 SEHNR and CDR2 FQNEAQ (reference sequence). CDR3 length equals 15 residues.

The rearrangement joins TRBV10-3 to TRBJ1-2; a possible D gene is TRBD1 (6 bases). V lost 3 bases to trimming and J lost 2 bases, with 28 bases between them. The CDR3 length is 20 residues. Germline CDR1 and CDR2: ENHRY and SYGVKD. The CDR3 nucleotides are TGTGCCATCAGTGAATTTGCGGGTTTATTGGCAGGGGACGCCAACTATGGCTACACCTTC. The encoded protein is CAISEFAGLLAGDANYGYTF.

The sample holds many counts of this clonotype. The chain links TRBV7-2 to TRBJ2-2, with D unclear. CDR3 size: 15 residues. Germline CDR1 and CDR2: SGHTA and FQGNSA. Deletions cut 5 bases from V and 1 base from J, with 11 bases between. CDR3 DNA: TGTGCCAGCAGCGCCCTCGGGTGGAACACCGGGGAGCTGTTTTTT. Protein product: CASSALGWNTGELFF.

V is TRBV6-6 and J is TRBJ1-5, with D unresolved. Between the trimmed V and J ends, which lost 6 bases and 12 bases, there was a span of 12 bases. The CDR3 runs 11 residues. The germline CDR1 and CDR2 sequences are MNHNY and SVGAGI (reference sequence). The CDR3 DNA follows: TGTGCCAGCAGCCCCAACAGAGACCAGCATTTT. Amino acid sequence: CASSPNRDQHF.

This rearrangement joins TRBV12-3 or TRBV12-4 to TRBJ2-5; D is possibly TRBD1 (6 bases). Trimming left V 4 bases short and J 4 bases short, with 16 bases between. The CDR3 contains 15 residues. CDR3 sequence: CASSSRRGQRETQYF. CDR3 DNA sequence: TGTGCCAGCAGTTCCCGCCGCGGACAGCGAGAGACCCAGTACTTC.